The 10 T cell receptor beta chains reported below all come from one sample, sequenced in a study of T cells expressing NK-cell markers. TCRdb reprocessed the 5' RACE reads and reports one entry per CDR3 protein, with no DNA. In total, the table holds a few hundred thousand distinct CDR3 sequences. Material for sequencing was blood T cells: a sorted CD56 or NKG2C T cell subset, CD4+ or CD8+ T cells, or bulk PBMC T cells (not recorded which). These receptors all come from a woman aged 45-59 years in good health.

The V gene is TRBV12-3 or TRBV12-4, the J gene TRBJ1-5; no DNA is available, so the TRBD1 call from TCRdb remains unchecked. This CDR3 has 13 amino acids. CDR3 amino acids: CASSPDRYTPQHF.

V is TRBV6-5 and J is TRBJ2-2; TCRdb outputs TRBD2, but without DNA this stays unchecked. Per the germline V gene, CDR1 is MNHEY and CDR2 is SVGAGI. CDR3 length equals 18 residues. The CDR3 spells CASSSMSVGGIITGELFF.

The chain is built from TRBV28 and TRBJ2-2; TCRdb reports TRBD2, a call that lacks DNA to check it against. Germline-derived CDR1 and CDR2 are MDHEN and SYDVKM. There are 16 residues in the CDR3. This CDR3 reads CASNGGGPGGPGELFF.

The V call is TRBV5-5, the J call TRBJ1-2; as DNA is missing, the TRBD1 call by TCRdb cannot be tested. Germline CDR1 reads SGHKS; CDR2 reads YYEKEE (reference sequence). CDR3 size: 14 residues. The CDR3 here is CASSSATGVEGYTF.

This chain's CDR3 is CASSLSGAGRTRGLEAFF. The genes are TRBV12-3 or TRBV12-4 and TRBJ1-1; TCRdb outputs TRBD1, but without DNA this stays unchecked. The CDR3 is 18 amino acids.

The chain carries TRBV20-1 and TRBJ1-1; TCRdb's assignment of TRBD1 cannot be checked, as there is no DNA. The CDR3 loop spans 15 amino acids. CDR1 DFQATT and CDR2 SNEGSKA come from the germline V gene (reference sequence). This CDR3 is CSAHYGADRNTEAFF.

The genes are TRBV6-5 and TRBJ2-6. The CDR3 totals 17 residues. From germline, CDR1 is MNHEY and CDR2 SVGAGI. The CDR3 region is CASSFSGPTSGANVLTF.

CDR3 amino acids: CATSRAQASGNQPQHF. The gene calls are TRBV15 and TRBJ1-5; there is no DNA to check the TCRdb D call of TRBD1. Germline V CDR1 and CDR2: LNHNV, YYDKDF (reference sequence). CDR3 length: 16 amino acids.

The chain couples TRBV5-1 to TRBJ2-1; TCRdb selects TRBD2, and the lack of DNA leaves this call unchecked. Germline V gene sequence: CDR1 SGHRS, CDR2 YFSETQ. CDR3 length: 16 amino acids. CDR3 amino acids: CASTFASGRAGNEQFF.

J is TRBJ2-1 and V is TRBV7-6; TCRdb selects TRBD2, and the lack of DNA leaves this call unchecked. The CDR3 sequence is 16 residues long. Germline V gene sequence: CDR1 SGHVS, CDR2 FNYEAQ. The CDR3: CASSSEGLELLSEQFF.